This T cell receptor beta chain was retrieved from a study of response to subunit inactivated influenza vaccine. General study points: A suggestion made by the authors is that each seasonal influenza vaccination recruits few new T cells.

One entry per CDR3 protein results from TCRdb running MiXCR on the RT-PCR reads. The repertoire consists of 550,000 to 800,000 distinct CDR3 sequences, with around 14% occurring once and the leading ten covering around a tenth. In regard to this clonotype: The antigen is unknown.

This clonotype originated in a middle-aged man who received an inactivated influenza vaccine. Specimen: PBMCs from blood, collected roughly 13 days after vaccination.

As DNA, the CDR3 is TGCGCCAGCAGCTTGACCCTGACCGACTTTACCTCGAACACTGAAGCTTTCTTT. It is translated as CASSLTLTDFTSNTEAFF. The rearrangement joins TRBV5-1 to TRBJ1-1; D ambiguous. CDR1 and CDR2 (germline): SGHRS, YFSETQ. This CDR3 has 18 residues. Trimming took off 1 base at V and 1 base at J, with 20 bases between the two ends. Combining the CDR3 with reference TRBV5-1 and TRBJ1-1 gives the whole variable domain KAGVTQTPRYLIKTRGQQVTLSCSPISGHRSVSWYQQTPGQGLQFLFEYFSETQRNKGNFPGRFSGRQFSNSRSEMNVSTLELGDSALYLCASSLTLTDFTSNTEAFFGQGTRLTVV.